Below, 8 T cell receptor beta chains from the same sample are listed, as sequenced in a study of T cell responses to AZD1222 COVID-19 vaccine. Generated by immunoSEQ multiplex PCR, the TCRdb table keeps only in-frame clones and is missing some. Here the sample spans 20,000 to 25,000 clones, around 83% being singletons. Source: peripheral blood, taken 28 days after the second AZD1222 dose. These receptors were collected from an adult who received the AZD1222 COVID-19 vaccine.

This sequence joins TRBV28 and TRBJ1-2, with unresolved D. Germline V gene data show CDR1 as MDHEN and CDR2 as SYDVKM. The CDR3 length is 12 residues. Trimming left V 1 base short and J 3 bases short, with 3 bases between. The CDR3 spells CASSLYDYGYTF. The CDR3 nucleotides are TGTGCCAGCAGTTTATACGACTATGGCTACACCTTC.

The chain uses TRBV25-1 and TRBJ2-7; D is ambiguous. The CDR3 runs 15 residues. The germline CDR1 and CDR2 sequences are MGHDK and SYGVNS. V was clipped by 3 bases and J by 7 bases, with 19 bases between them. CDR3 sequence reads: CASSDIRRVKEEQYF. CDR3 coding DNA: TGTGCCAGCAGTGATATTCGTCGGGTCAAGGAGGAGCAGTACTTC.

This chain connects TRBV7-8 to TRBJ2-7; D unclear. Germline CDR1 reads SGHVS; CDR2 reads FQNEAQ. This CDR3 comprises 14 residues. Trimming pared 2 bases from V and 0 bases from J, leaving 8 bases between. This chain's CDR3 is CASSLNENSYEQYF. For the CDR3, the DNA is TGTGCCAGCAGCTTAAATGAGAACTCCTACGAGCAGTACTTC. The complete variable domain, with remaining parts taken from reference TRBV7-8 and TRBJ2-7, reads GAGVSQSPRYKVAKRGQDVALRCDPISGHVSLFWYQQALGQGPEFLTYFQNEAQLDKSGLPSDRFFAERPEGSVSTLKIQRTQQEDSAVYLCASSLNENSYEQYFGPGTRLTVT.

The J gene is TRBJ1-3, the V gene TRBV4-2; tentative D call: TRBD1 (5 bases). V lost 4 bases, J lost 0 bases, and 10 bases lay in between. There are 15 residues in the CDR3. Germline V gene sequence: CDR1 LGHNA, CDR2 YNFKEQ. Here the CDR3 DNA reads TGTGCCAGCAGCCGAGGGCAGGGCTCTGGAAACACCATATATTTT. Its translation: CASSRGQGSGNTIYF.

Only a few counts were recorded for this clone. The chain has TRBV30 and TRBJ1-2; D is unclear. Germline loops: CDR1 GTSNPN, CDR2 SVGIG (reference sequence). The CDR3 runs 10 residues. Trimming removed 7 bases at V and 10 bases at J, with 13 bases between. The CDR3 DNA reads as TGTGCCTCCCCGGGTCGGATCTACACCTTC. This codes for CASPGRIYTF.

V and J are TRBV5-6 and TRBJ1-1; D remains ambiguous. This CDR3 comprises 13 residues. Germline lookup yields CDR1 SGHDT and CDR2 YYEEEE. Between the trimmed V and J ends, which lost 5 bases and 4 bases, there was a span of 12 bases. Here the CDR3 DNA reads TGTGCCAGCAGTCCCGTTCCCCCCACTGAAGCTTTCTTT. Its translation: CASSPVPPTEAFF. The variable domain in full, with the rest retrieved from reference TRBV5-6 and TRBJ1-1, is DAGVTQSPTHLIKTRGQQVTLRCSPKSGHDTVSWYQQALGQGPQFIFQYYEEEERQRGNFPDRFSGHQFPNYSSELNVNALLLGDSALYLCASSPVPPTEAFFGQGTRLTVV.

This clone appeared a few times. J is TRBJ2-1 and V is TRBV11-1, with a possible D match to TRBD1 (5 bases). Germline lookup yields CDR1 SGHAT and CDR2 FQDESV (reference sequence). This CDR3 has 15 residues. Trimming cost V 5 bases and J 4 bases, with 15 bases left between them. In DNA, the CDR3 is TGTGCCAGCAGCCGACAGTCGATGGGGTACAATGAGCAGTTCTTC. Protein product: CASSRQSMGYNEQFF.

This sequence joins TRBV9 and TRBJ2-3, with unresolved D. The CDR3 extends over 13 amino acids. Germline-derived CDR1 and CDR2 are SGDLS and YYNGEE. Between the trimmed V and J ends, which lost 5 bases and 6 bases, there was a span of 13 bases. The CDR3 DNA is TGTGCCAGCAGGCCCTATACCGACGATACGCAGTATTTT. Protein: CASRPYTDDTQYF.